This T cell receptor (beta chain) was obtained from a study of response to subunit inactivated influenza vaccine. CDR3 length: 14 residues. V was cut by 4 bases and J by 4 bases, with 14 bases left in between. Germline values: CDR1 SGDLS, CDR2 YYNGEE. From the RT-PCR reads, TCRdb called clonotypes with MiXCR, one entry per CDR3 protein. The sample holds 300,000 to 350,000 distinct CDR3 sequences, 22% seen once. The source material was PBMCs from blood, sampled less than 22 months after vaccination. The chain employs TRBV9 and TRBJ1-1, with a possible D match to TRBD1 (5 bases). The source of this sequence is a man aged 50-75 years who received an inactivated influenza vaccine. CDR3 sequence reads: CASSPGLIGTEAFF. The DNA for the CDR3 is TGTGCCAGCAGCCCGGGACTCATAGGCACTGAAGCTTTCTTT.